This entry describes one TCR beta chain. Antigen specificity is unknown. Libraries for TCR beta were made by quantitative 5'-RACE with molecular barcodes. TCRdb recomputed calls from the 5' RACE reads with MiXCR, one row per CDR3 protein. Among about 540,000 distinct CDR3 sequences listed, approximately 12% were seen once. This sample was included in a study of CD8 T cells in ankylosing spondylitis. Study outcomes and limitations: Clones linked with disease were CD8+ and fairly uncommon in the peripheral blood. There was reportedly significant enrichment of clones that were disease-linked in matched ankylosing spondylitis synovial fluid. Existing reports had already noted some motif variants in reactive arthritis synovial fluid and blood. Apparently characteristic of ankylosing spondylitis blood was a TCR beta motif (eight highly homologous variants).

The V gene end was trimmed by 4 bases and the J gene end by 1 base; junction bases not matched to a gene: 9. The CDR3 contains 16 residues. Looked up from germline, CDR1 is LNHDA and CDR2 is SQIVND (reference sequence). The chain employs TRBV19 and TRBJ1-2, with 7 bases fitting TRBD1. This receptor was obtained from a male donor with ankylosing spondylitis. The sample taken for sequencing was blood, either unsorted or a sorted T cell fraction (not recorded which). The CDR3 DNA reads TGTGCCAGTAGTAGCCCTCGACAGGGACGTAACTATGGCTACACCTTC. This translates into CASSSPRQGRNYGYTF.